This TCR beta chain was recorded in a study of blood T cell repertoires in COVID-19. Repertoires were generated with immunoSEQ multiplex PCR, while TCRdb's copy carries only in-frame clones and drops some. The sample contains about 250,000 clones, roughly 84% of which appear only once. The sequence was collected from a woman in her 40s who had recovered from COVID-19. The specimen sequenced was peripheral blood.

In DNA, the CDR3 is TGTGCCAGCAGTGTGCGGGGTGAGACCCAGTACTTC. It yields the protein CASSVRGETQYF. This chain links TRBV2 with TRBJ2-5; perhaps TRBD2 as D (6 bases). Trimming left V 4 bases short and J 5 bases short, with 8 bases between. The CDR3 contains 12 residues. Germline values: CDR1 SNHLY, CDR2 FYNNEI.